A single sample gave rise to the 14 T cell receptor beta chains below, sequenced in a study of T cells in localized non-small cell lung cancer. Profiled with immunoSEQ multiplex PCR; TCRdb holds only in-frame clones, not every one. The data show around 21,000 clones, approximately 80% seen once. The sample consisted of peripheral blood, taken before any cancer treatment. Receptors originate from a man between 40 and 75 years old with stage I lung adenocarcinoma.

V gene TRBV19 combines with J gene TRBJ1-4, with D possibly TRBD1 on 6 matching bases. Germline V gene data show CDR1 as LNHDA and CDR2 as SQIVND (reference sequence). The CDR3 totals 13 residues. Trimming left V 5 bases short and J 6 bases short, with 10 bases between. CDR3: CASSSRTDEKLFF. As DNA, the CDR3 is TGTGCCAGTAGTTCTCGGACAGATGAAAAACTGTTTTTT. Full variable domain (remainder filled in from reference TRBV19 and TRBJ1-4): DGGITQSPKYLFRKEGQNVTLSCEQNLNHDAMYWYRQDPGQGLRLIYYSQIVNDFQKGDIAEGYSVSREKKESFPLTVTSAQKNPTAFYLCASSSRTDEKLFFGSGTQLSVL.

J is TRBJ1-6 and V is TRBV5-1; TRBD1 aligns across 8 bases. The CDR3 has 14 residues. CDR1 SGHRS and CDR2 YFSETQ come from the germline V gene. V dropped 5 bases and J dropped 7; count of bases not matched to a gene: 5. In DNA form, the CDR3 reads TGCGCCAGCAGTCAGGGGGCAGGCAATTCACCCCTCCACTTT. Translating gives CASSQGAGNSPLHF.

The chain carries TRBV7-9 and TRBJ2-7; tentative D call: TRBD2 (6 bases). V was trimmed by 4 bases and J by 5 bases, leaving 15 bases between them. The CDR3 length is 14 residues. Germline V lookup: CDR1 SEHNR, CDR2 FQNEAQ (reference sequence). CDR3 coding DNA: TGTGCCAGCAGCTCCTTGTGGGGGGACGACGAGCAGTACTTC. It specifies CASSSLWGDDEQYF.

The genes are TRBV9 and TRBJ1-2; possibly TRBD1 for D (5 bases). Trimming removed 3 bases at V and 8 bases at J, with 14 bases between. This CDR3 is built from 13 residues. Germline V CDR1 and CDR2: SGDLS, YYNGEE. CDR3 sequence reads: CASSEGGTLGYTF. CDR3 bases: TGTGCCAGCAGCGAGGGAGGGACGCTGGGCTACACCTTC.

This chain links TRBV6-6 with TRBJ1-2; D gene uncertain. The CDR3 spans 13 residues. The germline V gene has CDR1 MNHNY and CDR2 SVGAGI (reference sequence). V lost 2 bases to trimming and J lost 8 bases, with 12 bases between them. The chain's CDR3 is CASSYPPGVGYTF. CDR3 nucleotide sequence: TGTGCCAGCAGTTACCCCCCTGGAGTAGGCTACACCTTC.

The chain combines TRBV6-1 with TRBJ2-2; TRBD2 matches at 7 bases. Germline lookup yields CDR1 MNHNS and CDR2 SASEGT. V dropped 6 bases and J dropped 3; count of bases not matched to a gene: 7. The CDR3 sequence is 15 residues long. The CDR3 nucleotides read TGTGCCAGCAGCGAGCTCGGGGGGTACACCGGGGAGCTGTTTTTT. Residues: CASSELGGYTGELFF.

The rearrangement joins TRBV7-2 to TRBJ2-7; no definite D call. Germline CDR1 SGHTA, CDR2 FQGNSA. Trimming removed 8 bases from V and 7 bases from J, with 12 bases in between. The CDR3 totals 11 residues. DNA for the CDR3: TGTGCCAGCGCCATTTCCACTGAGCAGTACTTC. It codes for CASAISTEQYF. Using reference TRBV7-2 and TRBJ2-7 for the parts outside the CDR3, the full variable domain is GAGVSQSPSNKVTEKGKDVELRCDPISGHTALYWYRQSLGQGLEFLIYFQGNSAPDKSGLPSDRFSAERTGGSVSTLTIQRTQQEDSAVYLCASAISTEQYFGPGTRLTVT.

The rearrangement joins TRBV4-1 to TRBJ2-1, with 10 nucleotides matching TRBD2. This CDR3 has 15 amino acids. V trimming: 2 bases; J trimming: 6 bases; junction bases outside the gene matches: 4. Germline V CDR1 and CDR2: MGHRA, YSYEKL. CDR3 coding DNA: TGCGCCAGCAGCCAAACTAGCGGGAATCTCAATGAGCAGTTCTTC. Encoded protein: CASSQTSGNLNEQFF.

V is TRBV10-1 and J is TRBJ2-5; 8 positions agree with TRBD2. The germline V gene encodes CDR1 WNHNN and CDR2 SYGVQD (reference sequence). CDR3 length equals 14 residues. The J segment lost 7 bases and the V segment lost 0 bases, leaving 4 bases of the junction unmatched. CDR3 sequence: CASSESSRGGTQYF. The CDR3 DNA reads TGCGCCAGCAGTGAGTCGTCACGGGGGGGGACCCAGTACTTC.

This clone was picked up a small number of times. V gene TRBV7-9 combines with J gene TRBJ1-2; TRBD1 might be the D (5 bases). The germline gives CDR1 SEHNR, CDR2 FQNEAQ (reference sequence). The CDR3 runs 14 residues. V was clipped by 6 bases and J by 4 bases, with 15 bases between them. CDR3 coding DNA: TGTGCCAGCAGGCCTGGACAATCCCTCTATGGCTACACCTTC. Amino acids: CASRPGQSLYGYTF.

V and J are TRBV6-5 and TRBJ2-1; possibly TRBD1 for D (6 bases). CDR3 length: 13 amino acids. The germline gives CDR1 MNHEY, CDR2 SVGAGI. V lost 0 bases and J lost 7, with 7 bases in between. The CDR3 DNA is TGTGCCAGCAGTTACTCACAGGGAAATGAGCAGTTCTTC. Residues: CASSYSQGNEQFF.

The chain is built from TRBV5-1 and TRBJ1-2; possible D gene TRBD1, 5 bases. The V end was cut by 4 bases, the J end by 5 bases, with 21 bases between. CDR1 is SGHRS, CDR2 YFSETQ, per germline. The CDR3 contains 16 residues. CDR3 loop: CASSPEGGEKGYGYTF. For the CDR3, the DNA is TGCGCCAGCAGCCCCGAGGGAGGGGAAAAGGGGTATGGCTACACCTTC.

This sequence joins TRBV7-9 and TRBJ2-7; D possibly corresponds to TRBD1 (5 bases). Deletions cut 5 bases from V and 2 bases from J, with 13 bases between. From germline, CDR1 is SEHNR and CDR2 FQNEAQ (reference sequence). This CDR3 spans 14 amino acids. CDR3 residues: CASSPRQSPYEQYF. The CDR3 DNA follows: TGTGCCAGCAGCCCCCGACAGTCTCCCTACGAGCAGTACTTC.

The chain links TRBV4-1 to TRBJ2-7, with D perhaps being TRBD1 or TRBD2 (5 bases each). CDR3 length: 15 residues. Germline CDR1 and CDR2: MGHRA and YSYEKL. Between the trimmed V and J ends, which lost 1 base and 1 base, there was a span of 11 bases. The CDR3 sequence is CASSQGGGFSYEQYV. The DNA of the CDR3 is TGCGCCAGCAGCCAAGGTGGGGGTTTTTCCTACGAGCAGTACGTC.